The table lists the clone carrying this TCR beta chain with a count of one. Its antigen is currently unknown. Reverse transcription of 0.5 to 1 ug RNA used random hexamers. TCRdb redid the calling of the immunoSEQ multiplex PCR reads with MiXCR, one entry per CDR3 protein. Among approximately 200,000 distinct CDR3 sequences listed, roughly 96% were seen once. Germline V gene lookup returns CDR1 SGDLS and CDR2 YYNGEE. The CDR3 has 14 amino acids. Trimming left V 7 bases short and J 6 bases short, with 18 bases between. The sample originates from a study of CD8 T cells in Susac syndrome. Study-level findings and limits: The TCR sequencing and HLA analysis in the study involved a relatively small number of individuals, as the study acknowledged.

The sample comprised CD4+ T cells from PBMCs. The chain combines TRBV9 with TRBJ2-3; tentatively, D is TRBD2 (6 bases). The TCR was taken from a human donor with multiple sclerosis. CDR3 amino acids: CASGGTVMSDTQYF. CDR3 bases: TGTGCCAGCGGGGGGACCGTAATGAGTGATACGCAGTATTTT.